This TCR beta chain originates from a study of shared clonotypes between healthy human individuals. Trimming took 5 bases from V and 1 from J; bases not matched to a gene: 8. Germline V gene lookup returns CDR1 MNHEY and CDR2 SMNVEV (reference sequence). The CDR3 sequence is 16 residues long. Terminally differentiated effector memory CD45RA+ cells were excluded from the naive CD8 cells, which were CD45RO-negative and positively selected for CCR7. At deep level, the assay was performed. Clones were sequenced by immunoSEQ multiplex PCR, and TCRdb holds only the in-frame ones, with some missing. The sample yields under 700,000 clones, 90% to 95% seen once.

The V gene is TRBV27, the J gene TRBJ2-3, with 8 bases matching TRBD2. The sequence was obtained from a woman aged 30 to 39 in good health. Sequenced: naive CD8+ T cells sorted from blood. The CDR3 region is CASSTGSSGRTDTQYF. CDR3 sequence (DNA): TGTGCCAGCAGTACAGGTTCTAGCGGGCGCACAGATACGCAGTATTTT.